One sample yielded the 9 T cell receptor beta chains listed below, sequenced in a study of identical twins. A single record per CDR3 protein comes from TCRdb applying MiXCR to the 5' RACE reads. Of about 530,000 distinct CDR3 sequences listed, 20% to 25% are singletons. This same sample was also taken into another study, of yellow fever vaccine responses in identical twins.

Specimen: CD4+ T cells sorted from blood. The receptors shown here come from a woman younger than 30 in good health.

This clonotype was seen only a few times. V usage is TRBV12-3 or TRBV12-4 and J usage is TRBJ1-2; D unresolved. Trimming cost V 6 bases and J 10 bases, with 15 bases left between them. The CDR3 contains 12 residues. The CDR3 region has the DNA TGTGCCAGCAGACCCCGATCAAACCACTACACCTTC. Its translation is CASRPRSNHYTF.

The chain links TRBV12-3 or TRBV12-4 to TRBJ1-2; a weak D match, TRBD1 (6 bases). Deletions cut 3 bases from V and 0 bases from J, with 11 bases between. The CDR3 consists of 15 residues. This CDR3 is CASSFSDRPNYGYTF. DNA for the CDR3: TGTGCCAGCAGTTTCTCGGACAGACCTAACTATGGCTACACCTTC.

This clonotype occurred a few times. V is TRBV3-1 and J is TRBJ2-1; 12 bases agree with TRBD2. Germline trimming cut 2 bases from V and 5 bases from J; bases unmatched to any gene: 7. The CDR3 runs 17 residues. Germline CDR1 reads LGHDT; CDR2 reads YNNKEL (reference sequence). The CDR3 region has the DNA TGTGCCAGCAGCCAACTCCTGGGACTAGCGGGTCACAATGAGCAGTTCTTC. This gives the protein CASSQLLGLAGHNEQFF.

The CDR3 DNA sequence: TGCAGTGCTAGAGACCCCGGGACAAGAAATCAGCCCCAGCATTTT. This codes for CSARDPGTRNQPQHF. This rearrangement joins TRBV20-1 to TRBJ1-5, with D possibly being TRBD1 (6 bases). The CDR3 has 15 residues. The V gene lost 0 bases and the J gene lost 4 bases, with 13 bases spanning the gap. Germline values: CDR1 DFQATT, CDR2 SNEGSKA (reference sequence).

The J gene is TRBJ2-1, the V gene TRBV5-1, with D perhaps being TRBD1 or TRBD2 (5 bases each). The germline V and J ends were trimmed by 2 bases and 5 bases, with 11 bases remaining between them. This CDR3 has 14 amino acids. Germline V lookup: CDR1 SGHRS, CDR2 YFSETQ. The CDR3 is CASSFQGDNNEQFF. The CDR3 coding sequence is TGCGCCAGCAGCTTCCAGGGAGATAACAATGAGCAGTTCTTC.

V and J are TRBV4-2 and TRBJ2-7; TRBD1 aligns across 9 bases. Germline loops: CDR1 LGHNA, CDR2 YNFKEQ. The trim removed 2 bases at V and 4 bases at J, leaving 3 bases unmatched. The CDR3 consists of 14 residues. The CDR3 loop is CASSQPDRGYEQYF. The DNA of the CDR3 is TGTGCCAGCAGCCAACCGGACAGGGGATACGAGCAGTACTTC.

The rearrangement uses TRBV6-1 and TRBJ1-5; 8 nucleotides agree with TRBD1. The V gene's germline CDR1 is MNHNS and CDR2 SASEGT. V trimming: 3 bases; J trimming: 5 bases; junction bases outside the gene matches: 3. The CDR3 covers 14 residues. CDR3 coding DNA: TGTGCCAGCAGTGACAGGGGGCCGGATCAGCCCCAGCATTTT. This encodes CASSDRGPDQPQHF.

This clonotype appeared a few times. CDR3 DNA: TGCGCCAGCAGCCCCGGACAGGTGGCAAGCACAGATACGCAGTATTTT. Amino acids: CASSPGQVASTDTQYF. V gene TRBV5-1 combines with J gene TRBJ2-3, with 7 bases fitting TRBD1. This CDR3 contains 16 residues. The germline V gene encodes CDR1 SGHRS and CDR2 YFSETQ. The V and J ends lost 4 bases and 0 bases, in that order; junction bases with no gene match: 8.

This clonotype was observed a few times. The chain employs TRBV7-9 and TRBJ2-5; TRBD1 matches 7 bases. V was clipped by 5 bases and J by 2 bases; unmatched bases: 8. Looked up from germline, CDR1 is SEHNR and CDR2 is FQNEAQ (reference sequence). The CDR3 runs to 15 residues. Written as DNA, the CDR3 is TGTGCCAGCAGCACGGGACAGCCTAAACAAGAGACCCAGTACTTC. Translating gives CASSTGQPKQETQYF.